This T cell receptor beta chain was observed in a study of blood T cell repertoires in COVID-19. About the research overall: Nucleic acid was either cDNA or gDNA, and it came from T cells, B-cell-depleted T cells, or PBMCs.

TCRdb keeps only in-frame clones here, not all; method: immunoSEQ multiplex PCR. The table records 90,000 to 140,000 clones, about 76% of them present only once. V dropped 7 bases and J dropped 6 bases, with 16 bases sitting between them. The CDR3 covers 14 residues. Germline lookup yields CDR1 LNHDA and CDR2 SQIVND (reference sequence). The specimen was peripheral blood. The V call is TRBV19, the J call TRBJ1-3; tentative D call: TRBD1 (6 bases). This clonotype was sampled from a woman in her sixties or seventies with acute or convalescent COVID-19. The CDR3 is CASIRGTPENTIYF. The CDR3 nucleotides read TGTGCCAGTATTCGAGGGACACCTGAAAACACCATATATTTT.